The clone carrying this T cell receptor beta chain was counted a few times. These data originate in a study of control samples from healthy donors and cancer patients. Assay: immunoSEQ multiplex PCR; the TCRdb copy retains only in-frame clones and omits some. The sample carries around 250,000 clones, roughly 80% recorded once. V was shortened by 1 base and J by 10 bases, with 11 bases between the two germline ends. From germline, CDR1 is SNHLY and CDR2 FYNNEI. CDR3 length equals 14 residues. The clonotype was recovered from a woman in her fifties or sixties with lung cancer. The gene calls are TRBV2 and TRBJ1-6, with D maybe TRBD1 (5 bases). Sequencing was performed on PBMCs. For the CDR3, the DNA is TGTGCCAGCAGTGAAGAGTCGGCAGGGTCACCCCTCCACTTT. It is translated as CASSEESAGSPLHF.